A selection of T cell receptor beta chains follows, all from one sample in a study of human T cells and chemical hapten exposure. TCRdb recomputed calls from the RACE reads with MiXCR, one row per CDR3 protein. The profile shows about 140,000 distinct CDR3 sequences, over 9.5% of them singletons. The source was whole blood, collected in connection with sensitization to the hapten diphenylcyclopropenone (DPC). Receptor source: a woman aged 45-65 years with alopecia areata. Some clones in this sample may be carry-over from other donors' samples. The CDR3 runs from the conserved cysteine through the conserved F or W. D genes are given only for firm matches. Clone size is given for some rows only: seen once, a few or many times, or a class if the clone is expanded.

V	size	length	D	J	DNA	CDR3
TRBV6-2/TRBV6-3	-	14	-	TRBJ2-7	TGTGCCACCAATAAATGGACTCAGTCCTACGAGCAGTACTTC	CATNKWTQSYEQYF
TRBV6-5	few	14	TRBD1	TRBJ1-2	TGTGCCAGCAGGACAGGGGGGACTAACTATGGCTACACCTTC	CASRTGGTNYGYTF
TRBV20-1	few	15	TRBD1	TRBJ1-5	TGCAGTGCTAGAATCGGACAGGGAAGCAATCAGCCCCAGCATTTT	CSARIGQGSNQPQHF
TRBV6-5	-	13	-	TRBJ2-1	TGTGCCAGCAGTCCTCCCGCCGGGACGGGCAGTTTCTTC	CASSPPAGTGSFF
TRBV12-3/TRBV12-4	many	12	-	TRBJ2-5	TGTGCCAGCAGCCGAACGAGGGAGACCCAGTACTTC	CASSRTRETQYF
TRBV29-1	-	15	TRBD1	TRBJ2-1	TGCAGCCCTGATCGAGTAGCCGGGACAGTGGGTGAGCAGTTCTTC	CSPDRVAGTVGEQFF
TRBV27	-	11	-	TRBJ1-5	TGTGCCAGTTTTCGGGGTCAGCCCCAGCATTTT	CASFRGQPQHF
TRBV7-2	-	17	-	TRBJ2-6	TGTGCCAGCAGCCCCCAGGCAAGCCGCTCTGGGGCCAACGTCCTGACTTTC	CASSPQASRSGANVLTF
TRBV11-2	many	13	-	TRBJ2-5	TGTGCCAGCAGCTCCGGACAGCAAGAGACCCAGTACTTC	CASSSGQQETQYF
TRBV12-3/TRBV12-4	many	15	-	TRBJ1-1	TGTGCCAGCAGTCCGAATTGGGGGGCGAACACTGAAGCTTTCTTT	CASSPNWGANTEAFF
TRBV5-6	-	15	-	TRBJ2-5	TGTGCCAGCAGCCCCGGGGACCGCGGCCCGGTGACCCAGTACTTC	CASSPGDRGPVTQYF
TRBV5-1	many	14	-	TRBJ1-6	TGCGCCAGCAGCCCGGGTCCCCACGATTCACCCCTCCACTTT	CASSPGPHDSPLHF
TRBV18	few	13	-	TRBJ1-2	TGTGCCAGCTCCCGGGCAGTGGACTATGGCTACACCTTC	CASSRAVDYGYTF
TRBV27	-	13	TRBD1	TRBJ2-1	TGTGCCGCGAGGGACAGGGGATACAATGAGCAGTTCTTC	CAARDRGYNEQFF
TRBV6-1	-	14	-	TRBJ1-5	TGTGCCGGAGGGATTGGGGTCGGCAATCAGCCCCAGCATTTT	CAGGIGVGNQPQHF
TRBV27	-	17	-	TRBJ1-2	TGTGCCAGCAGTCCCACCGGGACTCAAGGGGCCCGGAGAGGCTACACCTTC	CASSPTGTQGARRGYTF
TRBV5-5	many	14	-	TRBJ1-2	TGTGCCAGCAGCTTGGTAAGAGGTGAAGATGGCTACACCTTC	CASSLVRGEDGYTF
TRBV20-1	many	14	-	TRBJ1-5	TGCAGTGCCATGGTCAGGGCCCACAATCGGCCCCAGCATTTT	CSAMVRAHNRPQHF
TRBV12-3/TRBV12-4	-	15	TRBD1	TRBJ2-4	TGTGCCAGCAGTTTAGAGACCGGGACAGGAAACATTCAGTACTTC	CASSLETGTGNIQYF
TRBV5-5	-	14	-	TRBJ2-3	TGTGCCAGCAGCGCTCCCGCGGCCACAGATACGCAGTATTTT	CASSAPAATDTQYF
TRBV20-1	few	15	-	TRBJ2-3	TGCAGTGCTAGAGATGGTCAGGGAGTTAAAGATACGCAGTATTTT	CSARDGQGVKDTQYF
TRBV10-3	-	14	TRBD1	TRBJ1-1	TGTGCCATCAGGGGACAGGGGGGCGACACTGAAGCTTTCTTT	CAIRGQGGDTEAFF
TRBV14	few	12	-	TRBJ1-2	TGTGCCAGCAGCCAAGGCCTGGGGGGCTACACCTTC	CASSQGLGGYTF
TRBV5-6	-	14	TRBD1	TRBJ1-5	TGTGCCAGCAGCTGGGGGACAGGGGTTCAGCCCCAGCATTTT	CASSWGTGVQPQHF
TRBV30	-	13	-	TRBJ2-3	TGTGCCTGGAGTATCATGGGGACAGATACGCAGTATTTT	CAWSIMGTDTQYF
TRBV29-1	-	14	TRBD1	TRBJ2-3	TGCAGCGTTGAGGGGCAGGGGGCTGCAGATACGCAGTATTTT	CSVEGQGAADTQYF
TRBV25-1	many	15	TRBD1	TRBJ1-5	TGTGCCAGCAGTGACCCAGGGACAGGAAATCAGCCCCAGCATTTT	CASSDPGTGNQPQHF
TRBV11-3	-	15	TRBD2	TRBJ2-1	TGTGCCAGCAGCCCGGGACTAGCGGGAGGTTTTGAGCAGTTCTTC	CASSPGLAGGFEQFF
TRBV12-3/TRBV12-4	few	14	TRBD2	TRBJ2-1	TGTGCCAGCAGTAACCCGACTAGCCACAATGAGCAGTTCTTC	CASSNPTSHNEQFF
TRBV5-1	few	12	-	TRBJ2-5	TGCGCCAGCAGCAGGGGCCAGGAGACCCAGTACTTC	CASSRGQETQYF
TRBV7-2	many	16	-	TRBJ2-5	TGTGCCAGCAGCTCCTCCCCGGCCCTTACGCGGGAGACCCAGTACTTC	CASSSSPALTRETQYF
TRBV11-2	-	14	-	TRBJ2-3	TGTGCCAGCAGCTTAGATTCTGGTCTTTATACGCAGTATTTT	CASSLDSGLYTQYF
TRBV20-1	few	13	-	TRBJ2-5	TGCAGTGCTAGAGGGCAGTACCAAGAGACCCAGTACTTC	CSARGQYQETQYF
TRBV10-2	few	15	TRBD1	TRBJ1-1	TGCGCCAGCAGTCCAAGGACAGGGGGAAGCACTGAAGCTTTCTTT	CASSPRTGGSTEAFF
TRBV7-9	few	13	-	TRBJ2-5	TGTGCCAGCAGCTTAGCGGCGGGAGAGACCCAGTACTTC	CASSLAAGETQYF
TRBV7-6	-	15	TRBD2	TRBJ2-7	TGTGCCAGCAGCAAAACTAGCGGGGGCTCCTACGAGCAGTACTTC	CASSKTSGGSYEQYF
TRBV7-2	many	15	-	TRBJ1-1	TGTGCCAGCAGCTTAGCCCCAGGTATGAACACTGAAGCTTTCTTT	CASSLAPGMNTEAFF
TRBV29-1	few	18	TRBD1	TRBJ2-2	TGCAGCGTTGAAGACCCACCAGGGGACAGGGCTAACACCGGGGAGCTGTTTTTT	CSVEDPPGDRANTGELFF
TRBV28	-	15	-	TRBJ1-2	TGTGCCAGCAGTTTGGCCCCGACGGTCGGTGAAGGCTACACCTTC	CASSLAPTVGEGYTF
TRBV7-9	few	14	-	TRBJ1-2	TGTGCCAGCAGCCCCCAGGCAGGGGTCTATGGCTACACCTTC	CASSPQAGVYGYTF
TRBV6-6	once	15	-	TRBJ2-7	TGTGCCAGCAGTTACTCGAATCTCGGGAGTAACGAGCAGTACTTC	CASSYSNLGSNEQYF
TRBV20-1	few	13	TRBD2	TRBJ2-1	TGCAGTGCTACACTAGCGGGAGGTGGGGAGCAGTTCTTC	CSATLAGGGEQFF
TRBV6-2/TRBV6-3	many	13	-	TRBJ1-1	TGTGCCAGCAGCGACGGGGTTCGCACTGAAGCTTTCTTT	CASSDGVRTEAFF
TRBV6-2/TRBV6-3	once	14	-	TRBJ2-7	TGTGCCAGCACCCAACAAACCGTCAAGAACGAGCAGTACTTC	CASTQQTVKNEQYF
TRBV24-1	-	15	TRBD1	TRBJ2-7	TGTGCCACCAGTGACCCCGGACAGGGGCATAACGAGCAGTACTTC	CATSDPGQGHNEQYF
TRBV10-3	-	14	TRBD1	TRBJ2-5	TGTGCCATCAGTGACTTCGGACAGGGGGAGACCCAGTACTTC	CAISDFGQGETQYF
TRBV5-4	-	17	TRBD1	TRBJ1-3	TGTGCCAGTTCGGACAGGCCCGGGACAAGCTCTGGAAACACCATATATTTT	CASSDRPGTSSGNTIYF
TRBV3-1	-	14	TRBD1	TRBJ1-1	TGTGCCAGCAGCCGGACAGGGTCGAACACTGAAGTTTTCTTT	CASSRTGSNTEVFF
TRBV20-1	many	13	-	TRBJ2-4	TGCAGTGCTAGTGCCCCGGTGACGGACATTCAGTACTTC	CSASAPVTDIQYF
TRBV6-5	-	15	-	TRBJ2-1	TGTGCCAGCAGACGTACTAGGAGCTCCTACAATGAGCAGTTCTTC	CASRRTRSSYNEQFF
TRBV20-1	few	13	-	TRBJ2-1	TGCAGTGCTAAGAAGAGCTCCTACAATGAGCAGTTCTTC	CSAKKSSYNEQFF
TRBV6-2/TRBV6-3	few	16	-	TRBJ2-2	TGTGCCAGCAGTTACGGGGGGGGGCCAGCGACCGGGGAGCTGTTTTTT	CASSYGGGPATGELFF
TRBV29-1	few	12	-	TRBJ2-3	TGCAGCCTTACCTTAAGCACAGATACGCAGTATTTT	CSLTLSTDTQYF
TRBV6-5	many	14	TRBD1	TRBJ2-7	TGTGCCAGCAGTTACTGGGGGACAGGCGACGAGCAGTACTTC	CASSYWGTGDEQYF
TRBV29-1	-	13	TRBD2	TRBJ2-1	TGCAGCGCTACGACTAGCGCTAACAATGAGCAGTTCTTC	CSATTSANNEQFF
TRBV3-1	-	15	-	TRBJ2-1	TGTGCCAGCAGCTTCGACAACCTCTCCTACAATGAGCAGTTCTTC	CASSFDNLSYNEQFF